What follows describes a single TCR beta chain. The target antigen is unknown. These data belong to a study of blood T cells in healthy people across ages. General observations from the study: Per-million-T-cell TCR beta diversity fell roughly linearly with age.

Sample-barcoded 5' priming and a J-beta primer mix drove a second PCR of 7 to 11 cycles. Each of the cDNA molecules was tagged by a template-switch adaptor with 12 random nucleotides. One entry per CDR3 protein results from TCRdb running MiXCR on the 5' RACE reads. The sample lists some 760,000 distinct CDR3 sequences, 20% to 25% seen once, with 9.4% in the top ten. The CDR3 is made up of 16 amino acids. Germline lookup yields CDR1 KGHSH and CDR2 LQKENI. Unmatched junction bases numbered 9, after V lost 3 bases and J lost 7 bases. The same data also contributed to another study, on T cells of mothers and their children.

The receptor was derived from a boy younger than 18 in good health. The sequenced sample consisted of blood. J is TRBJ2-2 and V is TRBV18; 9 nucleotides agree with TRBD1. CDR3 loop: CASSPQTGGFGGELFF. CDR3 sequence (DNA): TGTGCCAGCTCACCGCAGACAGGGGGATTCGGCGGGGAGCTGTTTTTT.